Sequencing of this T cell receptor (beta chain) was carried out in a study of T cells in Graves' hyperthyroidism and ophthalmopathy. The CDR3 totals 15 residues. V lost 0 bases and J 3 bases, leaving 12 bases between the germline ends. The germline gives CDR1 LNHNV, CDR2 YYDKDF (reference sequence). RNA transcripts yielded amplified TCR beta CDR3 regions. TCR CDR3 regions were first amplified by RT-PCR with HTBI primers. TCRdb called the multiplex PCR reads again in MiXCR, with one record for every CDR3 protein. There are approximately 620,000 distinct CDR3 sequences in the sample; approximately 15% occur only once, and roughly 6.2% lies in the top ten.

The chain uses TRBV15 and TRBJ2-7; D not certain. Input material: blood. The sequence was obtained from a woman younger than 45 with Graves' hyperthyroidism that later progressed to Graves' ophthalmopathy. The CDR3 sequence: CATSRDYPQFYEQYF. CDR3 coding DNA: TGTGCCACCAGCAGAGATTATCCACAGTTCTACGAGCAGTACTTC.